These 14 T cell receptor beta chains were all obtained from the same sample, sequenced in a study of control samples from healthy donors and cancer patients. Here immunoSEQ multiplex PCR was the method, and the copy in TCRdb shows in-frame clones only, minus some. The sample yields about 110,000 clones, approximately 82% seen once. Input material: blood. These TCRs come from a man between 18 and 29 years old in good health.

Here the CDR3 reads CASSFGGFVQGTHGYTF. The CDR3 nucleotides read TGTGCCAGCAGTTTCGGGGGCTTTGTACAGGGAACCCATGGCTACACCTTC. The chain employs TRBV28 and TRBJ1-2, with D possibly TRBD1 on 6 matching bases. Germline CDR1 is MDHEN and CDR2 is SYDVKM. This CDR3 is built from 17 residues. Trimming removed 3 bases from V and 6 bases from J, with 23 bases in between.

This chain links TRBV5-4 with TRBJ2-2; D perhaps matches TRBD1 (5 bases). V was cut by 1 base and J by 7 bases, with 14 bases left in between. The CDR3 totals 15 residues. The germline V gene encodes CDR1 SGHNT and CDR2 YYREEE (reference sequence). CDR3 nucleotide sequence: TGTGCCAGCAGCTTGCCCCAGGGTAACGGCGGGGAGCTGTTTTTT. Translating gives CASSLPQGNGGELFF.

This clone was seen a few times. The chain carries TRBV4-2 and TRBJ2-6; 10 nucleotides match TRBD1. Germline values: CDR1 LGHNA, CDR2 YNFKEQ. The CDR3 is 17 amino acids. J was trimmed by 2 bases and V by 5 bases; bases with no gene match: 6. The CDR3 DNA follows: TGTGCCAGCAGCTTCCCGGGACAGGGGACTGGGGCCAACGTCCTGACTTTC. This gives the protein CASSFPGQGTGANVLTF.

This clone was seen a few times. This chain joins TRBV6-5 and TRBJ1-6; D call uncertain. The CDR3 spans 13 residues. The V and J ends lost 5 bases and 9 bases respectively, with 11 bases between them. Germline values: CDR1 MNHEY, CDR2 SVGAGI. The CDR3 DNA follows: TGTGCCAGCAGTCCTTGGACGCCTTCACCCCTCCACTTT. Translated, it gives CASSPWTPSPLHF.

This chain uses TRBV30 with TRBJ2-1; weak D call: TRBD1 (6 bases). Germline-derived CDR1 and CDR2 are GTSNPN and SVGIG (reference sequence). V was clipped by 3 bases and J by 7 bases, with 16 bases between them. This CDR3 is 14 amino acids long. CDR3 DNA: TGTGCCTGGAGAGGACCAGGGGAGATAAATGAGCAGTTCTTC. This codes for CAWRGPGEINEQFF.

To note about this clone: Germline and junction disagree at one end, which may indicate a read error. The V gene is TRBV7-7, the J gene TRBJ1-5, with D perhaps matching TRBD1 (6 bases). The CDR3 contains 17 residues. Germline CDR1 SSHAT, CDR2 FNYEAQ (reference sequence). CDR3 nucleotide sequence: TGTGCTAGCAGCTTCGTACAGGGTGATAGTGGCAATCAGCCCCAGCATTTT. Translated, it gives CASSFVQGDSGNQPQHF.

The chain carries TRBV2 and TRBJ2-3, with D uncertain. V was cut by 4 bases and J by 0 bases, with 11 bases left in between. The CDR3 loop spans 15 amino acids. Germline CDR1 reads SNHLY; CDR2 reads FYNNEI. The CDR3 DNA reads as TGTGCCAGCAGTGGAATCAGTCTTAGCACAGATACGCAGTATTTT. Its translation: CASSGISLSTDTQYF. The full variable domain, completed using reference TRBV2 and TRBJ2-3, is EPEVTQTPSHQVTQMGQEVILRCVPISNHLYFYWYRQILGQKVEFLVSFYNNEISEKSEIFDDQFSVERPDGSNFTLKIRSTKLEDSAMYFCASSGISLSTDTQYFGPGTRLTVL.

This chain connects TRBV7-9 to TRBJ1-2, with D possibly matching TRBD1 (5 bases). This CDR3 is 14 amino acids long. CDR1 is SEHNR and CDR2 is FQNEAQ in the germline V gene (reference sequence). Trimming left V 1 base short and J 8 bases short, with 14 bases between. CDR3 in DNA: TGTGCCAGCAGCTTAGTATCAGGGCGGGTCGGCTACACCTTC. As protein: CASSLVSGRVGYTF.

This clone was counted between two and nine times. The chain employs TRBV25-1 and TRBJ1-6; D is unclear. Trimming shortened V by 2 bases and J by 9 bases, and 8 bases separated the two germline ends. Germline CDR1 and CDR2: MGHDK and SYGVNS. CDR3 length equals 13 residues. The CDR3 here is CASSELGSSPLHF. The CDR3 DNA sequence: TGTGCCAGCAGTGAACTAGGGAGTTCACCCCTCCACTTT.

This sequence joins TRBV21-1 and TRBJ2-1; the D call TRBD2 from the table was never checked on the DNA. TRBV21-1 counts as a pseudogene. The CDR3 is 16 residues long. The CDR3 DNA reads TGTGCCAGCAGCAGGGGAGCGGGGGGGCATAGCAATGAGCAGTTCTTC. Amino acids: CASSRGAGGHSNEQFF.

This chain joins TRBV19 and TRBJ2-1; D call uncertain. The CDR3 loop spans 14 amino acids. Germline V lookup: CDR1 LNHDA, CDR2 SQIVND (reference sequence). V lost 6 bases and J lost 5, with 14 bases in between. The CDR3 loop reads CASRGEAVNNEQFF. The CDR3 nucleotides read TGTGCCAGTAGGGGTGAGGCAGTCAACAATGAGCAGTTCTTC.

This chain joins TRBV28 and TRBJ2-7; 7 positions match TRBD1. Germline CDR1 is MDHEN and CDR2 is SYDVKM. J lost 2 bases, V lost 6 bases, and 7 bases had no gene match. The CDR3 covers 14 residues. CDR3 in amino acids: CASSLEGAPYEQYF. For the CDR3, the DNA is TGTGCCAGCAGCCTTGAGGGGGCGCCCTACGAGCAGTACTTC.

V and J are TRBV7-8 and TRBJ2-5; D might be TRBD1 (5 bases). CDR3 length: 11 residues. V gave up 4 bases and J gave up 5 bases, with 5 bases separating them. From germline, CDR1 is SGHVS and CDR2 FQNEAQ. The CDR3 DNA reads as TGTGCCAGCAGCTACAGGGAGACCCAGTACTTC. This translates into CASSYRETQYF.

The chain combines TRBV20-1 with TRBJ1-4; a possible D gene is TRBD1 (5 bases). Germline CDR1 reads DFQATT; CDR2 reads SNEGSKA (reference sequence). The germline V and J ends were trimmed by 3 bases and 6 bases, with 17 bases remaining between them. This CDR3 is built from 15 residues. The CDR3 here is CSASQGIGIDEKLFF. The CDR3 coding sequence is TGCAGTGCTAGTCAGGGAATCGGAATTGATGAAAAACTGTTTTTT.